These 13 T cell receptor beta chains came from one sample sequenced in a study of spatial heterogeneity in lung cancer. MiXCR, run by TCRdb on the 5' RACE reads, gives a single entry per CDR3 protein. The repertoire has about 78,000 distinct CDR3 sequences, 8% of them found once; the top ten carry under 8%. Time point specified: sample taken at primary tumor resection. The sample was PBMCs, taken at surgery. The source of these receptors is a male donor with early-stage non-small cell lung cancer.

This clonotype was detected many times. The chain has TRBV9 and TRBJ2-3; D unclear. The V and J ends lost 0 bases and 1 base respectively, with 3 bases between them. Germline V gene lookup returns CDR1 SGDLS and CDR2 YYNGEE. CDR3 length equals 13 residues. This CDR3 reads CASSVVGTDTQYF. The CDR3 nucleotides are TGTGCCAGCAGCGTAGTGGGCACAGATACGCAGTATTTT. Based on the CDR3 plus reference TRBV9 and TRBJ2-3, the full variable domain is DSGVTQTPKHLITATGQRVTLRCSPRSGDLSVYWYQQSLDQGLQFLIQYYNGEERAKGNILERFSAQQFPDLHSELNLSSLELGDSALYFCASSVVGTDTQYFGPGTRLTVL.

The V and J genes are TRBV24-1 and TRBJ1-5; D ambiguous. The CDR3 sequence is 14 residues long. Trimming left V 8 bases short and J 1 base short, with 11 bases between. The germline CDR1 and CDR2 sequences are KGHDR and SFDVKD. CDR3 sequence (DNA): TGTGCCACCACGGACCTAGGAAGCAATCAGCCCCAGCATTTT. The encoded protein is CATTDLGSNQPQHF.

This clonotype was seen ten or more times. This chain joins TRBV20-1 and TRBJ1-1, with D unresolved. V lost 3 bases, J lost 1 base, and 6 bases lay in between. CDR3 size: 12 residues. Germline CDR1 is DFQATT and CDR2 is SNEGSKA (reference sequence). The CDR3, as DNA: TGCAGTGCTAGCAGGACGAACACTGAAGCTTTCTTT. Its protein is CSASRTNTEAFF.

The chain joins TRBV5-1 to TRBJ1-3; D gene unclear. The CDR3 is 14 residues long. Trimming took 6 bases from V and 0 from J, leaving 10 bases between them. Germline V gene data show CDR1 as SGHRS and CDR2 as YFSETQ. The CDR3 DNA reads TGCGCCAGCAAGACGGAGCCCTCTGGAAACACCATATATTTT. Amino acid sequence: CASKTEPSGNTIYF.

The CDR3 DNA reads as TGCAGCGTTGAATGGCAGGGGAACACTGAAGCTTTCTTT. As protein: CSVEWQGNTEAFF. The chain joins TRBV29-1 to TRBJ1-1; tentatively, D is TRBD1 (5 bases). This CDR3 has 13 residues. Germline CDR1 SQVTM, CDR2 ANQGSEA. The ends were cut back, 2 bases at V and 1 base at J, with 8 bases in the middle.

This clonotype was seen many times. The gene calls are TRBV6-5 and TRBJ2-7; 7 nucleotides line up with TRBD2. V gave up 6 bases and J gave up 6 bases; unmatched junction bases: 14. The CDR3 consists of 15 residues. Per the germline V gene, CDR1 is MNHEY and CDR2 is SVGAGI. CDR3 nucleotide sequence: TGTGCCAGCAGGGCAAGTCCTCAGGGAGGGACCGAGCAGTACTTC. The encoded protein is CASRASPQGGTEQYF.

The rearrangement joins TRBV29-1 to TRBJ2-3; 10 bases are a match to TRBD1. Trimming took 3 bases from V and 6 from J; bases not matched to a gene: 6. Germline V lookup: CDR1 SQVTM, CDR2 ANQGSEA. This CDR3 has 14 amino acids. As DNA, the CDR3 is TGCAGCGTTGATCGACAGGGGGCCTCTGATACGCAGTATTTT. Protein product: CSVDRQGASDTQYF.

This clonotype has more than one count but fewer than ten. The DNA of the CDR3 is TGTGCCAGCAGCTTGGGGGTAGCTAATGAAAAACTGTTTTTT. Translation gives CASSLGVANEKLFF. The rearrangement uses TRBV7-9 and TRBJ1-4; a possible D gene is TRBD1 (5 bases). CDR1 and CDR2 (germline): SEHNR, FQNEAQ (reference sequence). There are 14 residues in the CDR3. Trimming removed 3 bases from V and 3 bases from J, with 8 bases in between.

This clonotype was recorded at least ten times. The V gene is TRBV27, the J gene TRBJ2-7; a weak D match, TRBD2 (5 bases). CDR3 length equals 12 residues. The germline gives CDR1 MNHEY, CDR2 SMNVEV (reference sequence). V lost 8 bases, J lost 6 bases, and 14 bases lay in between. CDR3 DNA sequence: TGTGCCAGCCACGGTCGGGGAGCCGAGCAGTACTTC. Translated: CASHGRGAEQYF.

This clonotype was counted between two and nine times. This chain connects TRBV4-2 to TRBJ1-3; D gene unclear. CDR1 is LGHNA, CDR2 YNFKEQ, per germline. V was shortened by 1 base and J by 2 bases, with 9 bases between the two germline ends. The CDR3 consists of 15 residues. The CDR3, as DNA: TGTGCCAGCAGCCAAGCCCAATTAACTGGAAACACCATATATTTT. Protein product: CASSQAQLTGNTIYF.

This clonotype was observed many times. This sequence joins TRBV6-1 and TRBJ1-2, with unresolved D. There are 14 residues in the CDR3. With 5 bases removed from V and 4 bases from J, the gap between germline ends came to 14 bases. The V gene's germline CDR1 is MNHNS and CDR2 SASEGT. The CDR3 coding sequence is TGTGCCAGCAGTCGCCAAGGTACTCTCTATGGCTACACCTTC. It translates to CASSRQGTLYGYTF.

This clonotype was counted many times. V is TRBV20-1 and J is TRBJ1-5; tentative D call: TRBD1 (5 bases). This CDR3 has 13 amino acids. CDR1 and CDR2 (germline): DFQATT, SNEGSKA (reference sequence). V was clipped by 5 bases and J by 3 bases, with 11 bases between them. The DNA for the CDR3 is TGCAGTGCTGGGGGAGGGTTCAATCAGCCCCAGCATTTT. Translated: CSAGGGFNQPQHF.

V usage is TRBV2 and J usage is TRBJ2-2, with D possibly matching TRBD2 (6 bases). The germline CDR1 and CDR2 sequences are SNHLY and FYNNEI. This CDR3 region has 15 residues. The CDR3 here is CVPGRGSANTGELFF. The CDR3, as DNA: TGTGTCCCAGGGCGGGGTAGCGCGAACACCGGGGAGCTGTTTTTT.